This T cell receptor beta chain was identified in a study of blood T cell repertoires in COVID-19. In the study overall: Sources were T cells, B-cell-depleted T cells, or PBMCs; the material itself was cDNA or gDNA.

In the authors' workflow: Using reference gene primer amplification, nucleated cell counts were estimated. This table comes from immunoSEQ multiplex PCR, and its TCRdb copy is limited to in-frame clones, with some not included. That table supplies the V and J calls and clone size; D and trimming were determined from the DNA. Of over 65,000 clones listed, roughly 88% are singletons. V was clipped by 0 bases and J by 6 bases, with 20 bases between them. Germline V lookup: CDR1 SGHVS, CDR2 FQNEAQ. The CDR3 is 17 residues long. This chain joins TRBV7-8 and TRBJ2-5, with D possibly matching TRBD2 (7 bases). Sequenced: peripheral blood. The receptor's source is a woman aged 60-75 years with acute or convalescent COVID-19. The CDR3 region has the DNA TGTGCCAGCAGCTTAGCGGGGGGGGCAGGGTCTGTACAGACCCAGTACTTC. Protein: CASSLAGGAGSVQTQYF.